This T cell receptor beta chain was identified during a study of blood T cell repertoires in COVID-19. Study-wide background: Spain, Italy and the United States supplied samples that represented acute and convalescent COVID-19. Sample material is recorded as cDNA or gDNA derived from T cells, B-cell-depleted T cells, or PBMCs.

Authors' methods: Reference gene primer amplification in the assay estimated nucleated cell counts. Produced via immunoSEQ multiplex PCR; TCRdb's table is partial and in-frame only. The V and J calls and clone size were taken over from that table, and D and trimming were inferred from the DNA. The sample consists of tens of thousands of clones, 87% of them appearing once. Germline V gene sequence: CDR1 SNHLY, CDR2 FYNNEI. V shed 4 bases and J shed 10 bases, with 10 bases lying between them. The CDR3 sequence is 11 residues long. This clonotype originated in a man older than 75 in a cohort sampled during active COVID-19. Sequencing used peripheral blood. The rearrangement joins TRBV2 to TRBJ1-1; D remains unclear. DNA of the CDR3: TGTGCCAGCAGTGTACAGTCGAGAGCTTTCTTT. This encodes CASSVQSRAFF.